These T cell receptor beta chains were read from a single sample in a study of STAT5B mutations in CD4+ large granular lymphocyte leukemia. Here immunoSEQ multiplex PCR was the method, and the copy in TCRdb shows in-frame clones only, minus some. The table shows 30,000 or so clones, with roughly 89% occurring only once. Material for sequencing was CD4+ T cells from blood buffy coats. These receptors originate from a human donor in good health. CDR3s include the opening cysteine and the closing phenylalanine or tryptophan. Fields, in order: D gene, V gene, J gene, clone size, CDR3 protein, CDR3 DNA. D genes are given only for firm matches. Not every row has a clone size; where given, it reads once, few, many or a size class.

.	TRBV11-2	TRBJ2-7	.	CASSSGGKQYF	TGTGCCAGCAGCTCCGGGGGAAAGCAGTACTTC
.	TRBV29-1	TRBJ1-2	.	CSVDPDSYYTF	TGCAGCGTTGATCCAGATTCTTACTACACCTTC
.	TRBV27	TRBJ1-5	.	CASSLWGNQPQHF	TGTGCCAGCAGTTTATGGGGCAATCAGCCCCAGCATTTT
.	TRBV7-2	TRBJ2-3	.	CASSFPDTQYF	TGTGCCAGCAGCTTCCCGGATACGCAGTATTTT
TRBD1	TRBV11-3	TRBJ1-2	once	CASSNVGHQGDGYTF	TGTGCCAGCAGCAACGTGGGACACCAGGGGGATGGCTACACCTTC
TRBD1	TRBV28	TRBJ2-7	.	CASSSSGGGEQYF	TGTGCCAGCAGTTCCTCAGGGGGCGGGGAGCAGTACTTC
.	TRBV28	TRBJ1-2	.	CASTAAYGYTF	TGTGCCAGCACGGCTGCTTATGGCTACACCTTC
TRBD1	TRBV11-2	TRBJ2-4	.	CASDRFRGAKNIQYF	TGTGCCAGCGACCGGTTCAGGGGGGCCAAAAACATTCAGTACTTC
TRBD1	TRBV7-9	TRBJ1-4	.	CASSRSGGTDEKLFF	TGTGCCAGCAGCCGATCAGGGGGGACGGATGAAAAACTGTTTTTT
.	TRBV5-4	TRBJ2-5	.	CASSLTGETQYF	TGTGCCAGCAGCTTGACAGGGGAGACCCAGTACTTC
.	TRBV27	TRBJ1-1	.	CASSPDLLSPRLNTEAFF	TGTGCCAGCAGTCCTGACTTACTATCTCCCCGTCTGAACACTGAAGCTTTCTTT
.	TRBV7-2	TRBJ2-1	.	CASSLVHEQFF	TGTGCCAGCAGCTTGGTGCATGAGCAGTTCTTC
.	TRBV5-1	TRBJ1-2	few	CASSLGPTGKEGYTF	TGCGCCAGCAGCTTGGGTCCAACGGGGAAGGAAGGCTACACCTTC
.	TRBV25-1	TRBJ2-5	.	CASSESLLLGETQYF	TGTGCCAGCAGTGAAAGTCTACTACTGGGGGAGACCCAGTACTTC
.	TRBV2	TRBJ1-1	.	CASSEGAGVNTEAFF	TGTGCCAGCAGTGAGGGAGCAGGGGTGAACACTGAAGCTTTCTTT
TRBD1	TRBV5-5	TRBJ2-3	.	CASSLEGQGDVDTQYF	TGTGCCAGCAGCTTGGAAGGACAGGGGGACGTAGATACGCAGTATTTT
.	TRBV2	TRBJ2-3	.	CASSENSASTDTQYF	TGTGCCAGCAGTGAAAATAGCGCCAGCACAGATACGCAGTATTTT
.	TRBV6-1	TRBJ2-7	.	CASSESPRSPYEQYF	TGTGCCAGCAGTGAATCCCCACGGTCTCCCTACGAGCAGTACTTC
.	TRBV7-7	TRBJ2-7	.	CASSLVDDGKQYF	TGTGCTAGCAGCTTAGTAGATGACGGAAAGCAGTACTTC
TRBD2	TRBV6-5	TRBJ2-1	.	CASRILGTSRNEQFF	TGTGCCAGCAGGATCTTAGGGACTAGCCGGAATGAGCAGTTCTTC
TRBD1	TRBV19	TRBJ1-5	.	CASSRGQGAQPQHF	TGTGCCAGTAGTCGGGGACAGGGCGCTCAGCCCCAGCATTTT
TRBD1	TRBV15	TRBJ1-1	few	CATRDRGNTEAFF	TGTGCCACCAGGGACAGGGGGAACACTGAAGCTTTCTTT
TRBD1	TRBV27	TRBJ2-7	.	CVTGRYEQYF	TGTGTGACAGGGCGCTACGAGCAGTACTTC
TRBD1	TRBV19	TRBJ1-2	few	CASSVPGTGAYGYTF	TGTGCCAGTAGTGTACCAGGGACAGGTGCCTATGGCTACACCTTC
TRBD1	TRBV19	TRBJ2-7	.	CASSHDREYEQYF	TGTGCCAGTAGTCACGACAGGGAATACGAGCAGTACTTC
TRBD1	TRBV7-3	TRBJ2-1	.	CASSPTGGAYNEQFF	TGTGCCAGCAGCCCGACAGGGGGTGCCTACAATGAGCAGTTCTTC
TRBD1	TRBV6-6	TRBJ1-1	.	CASNGRGPTEAFF	TGTGCCAGCAACGGCAGGGGGCCCACTGAAGCTTTCTTT
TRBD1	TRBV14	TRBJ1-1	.	CASSQGGQGGGKAFF	TGTGCCAGCAGCCAAGGCGGACAGGGAGGGGGGAAAGCTTTCTTT
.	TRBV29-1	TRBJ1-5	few	CSVEAGEHQPQHF	TGCAGCGTTGAGGCGGGCGAGCATCAGCCCCAGCATTTT
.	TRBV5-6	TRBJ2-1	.	CASSSHLEQFF	TGTGCCAGCAGCTCCCACCTAGAGCAGTTCTTC
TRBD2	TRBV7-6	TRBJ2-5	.	CASSSHILAGEGTQYF	TGTGCCAGCAGCTCCCATATCCTAGCGGGAGAGGGGACCCAGTACTTC
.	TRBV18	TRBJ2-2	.	CASSPGLAKGELFF	TGTGCCAGCTCACCAGGCCTAGCGAAGGGGGAGCTGTTTTTT
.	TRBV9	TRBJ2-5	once	CASSVGYQETQYF	TGTGCCAGCAGCGTAGGCTACCAAGAGACCCAGTACTTC